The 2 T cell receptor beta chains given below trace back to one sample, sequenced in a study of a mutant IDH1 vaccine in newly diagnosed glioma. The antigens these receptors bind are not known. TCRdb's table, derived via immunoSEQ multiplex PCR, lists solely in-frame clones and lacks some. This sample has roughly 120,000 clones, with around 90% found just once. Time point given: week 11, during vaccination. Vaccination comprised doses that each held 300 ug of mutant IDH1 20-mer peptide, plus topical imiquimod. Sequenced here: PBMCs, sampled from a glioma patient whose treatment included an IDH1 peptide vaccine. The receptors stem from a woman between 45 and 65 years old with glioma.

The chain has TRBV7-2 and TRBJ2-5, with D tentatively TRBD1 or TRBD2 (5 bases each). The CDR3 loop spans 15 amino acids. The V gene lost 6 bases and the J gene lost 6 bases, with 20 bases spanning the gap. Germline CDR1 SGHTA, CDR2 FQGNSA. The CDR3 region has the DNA TGTGCCAGCAGTTCCGGGACCCCTCAATTAAAGACCCAGTACTTC. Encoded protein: CASSSGTPQLKTQYF.

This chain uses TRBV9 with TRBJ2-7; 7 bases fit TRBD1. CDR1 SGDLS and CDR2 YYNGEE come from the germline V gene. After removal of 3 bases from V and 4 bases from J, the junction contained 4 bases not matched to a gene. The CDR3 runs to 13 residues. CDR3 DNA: TGTGCCAGCAGCGCTGGGGACAGTTACGAGCAGTACTTC. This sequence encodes CASSAGDSYEQYF.